This T cell receptor beta chain appears in the sequencing data of a study of control samples from healthy donors and cancer patients. V was pared by 3 bases and J by 6 bases, with 14 bases of the junction left unmatched. The CDR3 consists of 16 residues. CDR1 is SGDLS and CDR2 is YYNGEE in the germline V gene. Here immunoSEQ multiplex PCR was the method, and the copy in TCRdb shows in-frame clones only, minus some. Of tens of thousands of clones in the sample, 88% were seen once. This clonotype originated in a woman between 65 and 79 years old in good health. The chain combines TRBV9 with TRBJ2-7; 8 nucleotides agree with TRBD1. Sequencing input: blood. The DNA of the CDR3 is TGTGCCAGCAGCGCCGGGACCTTACAGGGGGTTGTCGAGCAGTACTTC. It specifies CASSAGTLQGVVEQYF.